Sequencing of this T cell receptor beta chain was carried out in a study of blood T cell repertoires in COVID-19. Clones were read by immunoSEQ multiplex PCR, and TCRdb kept only the in-frame ones, dropping some. The data show 220,000 or so clones, nearly 90% seen once. Recruits, aged 18 to 89 years, lived in some 25 US areas. Germline CDR1 is SGHNT and CDR2 is YYREEE (reference sequence). There are 19 residues in the CDR3. Trimming removed 3 bases from V and 0 bases from J; junction bases left unmatched: 16. Sequences were obtained from PBMCs or T cells enriched from blood (not recorded which). The source is a man aged 25-40 years who had been exposed to COVID-19. This chain links TRBV5-4 with TRBJ2-5; 8 nucleotides line up with TRBD2. The DNA of the CDR3 is TGTGCCAGCAGCTGGACCGTGGGACGGGGGGGCCTAAACCAAGAGACCCAGTACTTC. This translates into CASSWTVGRGGLNQETQYF.